The rows below give T cell receptor beta chains drawn from one sample of a study of human thymus T cells. Sequencing used immunoSEQ multiplex PCR; TCRdb keeps in-frame clones, though not all of them. Among 70,000 to 75,000 clones listed, 85% to 95% were seen once. Sequencing used thymus tissue. Receptors originate from a girl less than two years old with a congenital heart defect but otherwise immunologically healthy. CDR3s leave out the opening cysteine and the closing phenylalanine or tryptophan. Fields, in order: CDR3 protein, clone size, V gene, J gene. Clone size is stated in some rows and not others, as once, few, many or a class when expanded.

cdr3_aa: ASSFSGTQETQY
clone_size: -
v_call: TRBV11-2
j_call: TRBJ2-5

cdr3_aa: ASSCPDLPGELF
clone_size: -
v_call: TRBV27
j_call: TRBJ2-2

cdr3_aa: ASSPPLSGVTDEQY
clone_size: once
v_call: TRBV11-2
j_call: TRBJ2-7

cdr3_aa: ASSEGGGESTEAF
clone_size: -
v_call: TRBV6-1
j_call: TRBJ1-1

cdr3_aa: ASSEALTLAGALNEQF
clone_size: -
v_call: TRBV10-1
j_call: TRBJ2-1

cdr3_aa: ASSYRAGGDYEQY
clone_size: -
v_call: TRBV6-5
j_call: TRBJ2-7

cdr3_aa: ASGPGSGTDTQY
clone_size: once
v_call: TRBV19
j_call: TRBJ2-3

cdr3_aa: AWLGQDYGYT
clone_size: -
v_call: TRBV30
j_call: TRBJ1-2

cdr3_aa: ASSELVRNTEAF
clone_size: -
v_call: TRBV2
j_call: TRBJ1-1

cdr3_aa: ASSQDGGESLTQY
clone_size: once
v_call: TRBV14
j_call: TRBJ2-5

cdr3_aa: ASTDDSVQF
clone_size: -
v_call: TRBV19
j_call: TRBJ2-1

cdr3_aa: ASSFDSKNIQY
clone_size: -
v_call: TRBV28
j_call: TRBJ2-4

cdr3_aa: ASSQAIGRNIQY
clone_size: -
v_call: TRBV14
j_call: TRBJ2-4

cdr3_aa: ASSLSNYNEQF
clone_size: -
v_call: TRBV7-6
j_call: TRBJ2-1

cdr3_aa: AIMPGQHYGYT
clone_size: -
v_call: TRBV10-3
j_call: TRBJ1-2

cdr3_aa: ASSDPNFEMEKLF
clone_size: few
v_call: TRBV5-5
j_call: TRBJ1-4

cdr3_aa: ASSLASQETQY
clone_size: -
v_call: TRBV5-1
j_call: TRBJ2-5

cdr3_aa: ASSLWRGMRAKNIQY
clone_size: -
v_call: TRBV28
j_call: TRBJ2-4

cdr3_aa: ASSVLPGVSEQY
clone_size: -
v_call: TRBV9
j_call: TRBJ2-7

cdr3_aa: ASSQRDRYSEQY
clone_size: -
v_call: TRBV23-1
j_call: TRBJ2-7

cdr3_aa: VRSLLGQYHGQPQH
clone_size: -
v_call: TRBV7-5
j_call: TRBJ1-5

cdr3_aa: ASSLAGSGANVLT
clone_size: -
v_call: TRBV5-1
j_call: TRBJ2-6

cdr3_aa: ASSLGDMNTEAF
clone_size: -
v_call: TRBV5-8
j_call: TRBJ1-1

cdr3_aa: AWSPPPGLAGVVTYEQY
clone_size: -
v_call: TRBV30
j_call: TRBJ2-7

cdr3_aa: SVEDRGAIHPSSYNEQF
clone_size: -
v_call: TRBV29-1
j_call: TRBJ2-1

cdr3_aa: ASSLGTEKETQY
clone_size: -
v_call: TRBV28
j_call: TRBJ2-5

cdr3_aa: ASSLVMSSAGGTDTQY
clone_size: -
v_call: TRBV5-6
j_call: TRBJ2-3

cdr3_aa: ASSSPRDSSYEQY
clone_size: -
v_call: TRBV5-4
j_call: TRBJ2-7

cdr3_aa: TSSQERGQWSYNEQF
clone_size: once
v_call: TRBV1
j_call: TRBJ2-1

cdr3_aa: ASSDPAVSYEQY
clone_size: once
v_call: TRBV7-6
j_call: TRBJ2-7

cdr3_aa: AWSVDRGYSYT
clone_size: -
v_call: TRBV30
j_call: TRBJ1-2

cdr3_aa: ASSQSSGYGQPQH
clone_size: once
v_call: TRBV16
j_call: TRBJ1-5

cdr3_aa: ASSPDWDRGFSAKNIQY
clone_size: -
v_call: TRBV18
j_call: TRBJ2-4

cdr3_aa: ASSQGSSRSEAF
clone_size: -
v_call: TRBV4-1
j_call: TRBJ1-1

cdr3_aa: ASSEWWTSGANEQF
clone_size: once
v_call: TRBV2
j_call: TRBJ2-1

cdr3_aa: ATSRDKKRDTEAF
clone_size: -
v_call: TRBV15
j_call: TRBJ1-1

cdr3_aa: ASSLALGPGVNTIY
clone_size: -
v_call: TRBV7-8
j_call: TRBJ1-3